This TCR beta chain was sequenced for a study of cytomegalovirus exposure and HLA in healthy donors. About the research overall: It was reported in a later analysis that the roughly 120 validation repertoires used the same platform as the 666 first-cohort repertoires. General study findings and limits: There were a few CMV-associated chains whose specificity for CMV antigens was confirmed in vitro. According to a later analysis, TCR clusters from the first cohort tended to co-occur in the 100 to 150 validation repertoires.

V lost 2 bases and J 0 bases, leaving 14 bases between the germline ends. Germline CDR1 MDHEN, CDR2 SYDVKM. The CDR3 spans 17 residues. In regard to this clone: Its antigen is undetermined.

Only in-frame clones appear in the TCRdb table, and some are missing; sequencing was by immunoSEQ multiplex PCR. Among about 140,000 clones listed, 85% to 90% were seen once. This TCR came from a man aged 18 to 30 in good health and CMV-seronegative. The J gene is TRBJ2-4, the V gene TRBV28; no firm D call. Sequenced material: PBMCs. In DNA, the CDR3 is TGTGCCAGCAGTTTAAAGACGGCAGACATAGCCAAAAACATTCAGTACTTC. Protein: CASSLKTADIAKNIQYF.